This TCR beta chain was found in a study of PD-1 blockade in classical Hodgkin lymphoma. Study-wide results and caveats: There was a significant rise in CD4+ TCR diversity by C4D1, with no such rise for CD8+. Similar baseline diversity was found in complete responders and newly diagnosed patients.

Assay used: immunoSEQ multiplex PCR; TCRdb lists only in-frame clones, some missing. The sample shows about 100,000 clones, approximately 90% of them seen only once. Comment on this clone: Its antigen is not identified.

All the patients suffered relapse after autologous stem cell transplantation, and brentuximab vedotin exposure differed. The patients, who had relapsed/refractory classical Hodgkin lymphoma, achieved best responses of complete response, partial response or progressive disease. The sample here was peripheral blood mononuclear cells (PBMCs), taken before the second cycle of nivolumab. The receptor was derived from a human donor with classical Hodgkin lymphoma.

This chain's CDR3 is CASRPPGLPRDIQYF. CDR3 sequence (DNA): TGTGCCAGCAGGCCTCCGGGACTACCTAGGGACATTCAGTACTTC. The chain carries TRBV6-5 and TRBJ2-4; 7 nucleotides agree with TRBD2. The V and J ends lost 6 bases and 8 bases, in that order; junction bases with no gene match: 13. CDR3 length equals 15 residues. The germline V gene has CDR1 MNHEY and CDR2 SVGAGI.